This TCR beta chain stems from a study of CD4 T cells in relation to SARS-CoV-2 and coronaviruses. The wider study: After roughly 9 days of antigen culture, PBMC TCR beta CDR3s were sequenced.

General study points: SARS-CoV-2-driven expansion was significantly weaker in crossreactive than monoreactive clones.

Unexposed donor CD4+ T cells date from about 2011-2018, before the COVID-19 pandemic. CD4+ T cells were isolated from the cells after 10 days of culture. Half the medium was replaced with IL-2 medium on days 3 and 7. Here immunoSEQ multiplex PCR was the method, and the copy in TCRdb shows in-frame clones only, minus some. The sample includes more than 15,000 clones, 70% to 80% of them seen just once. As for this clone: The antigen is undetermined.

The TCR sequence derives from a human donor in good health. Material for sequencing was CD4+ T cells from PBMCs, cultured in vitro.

CDR3 protein: CASSWMGQGDQPQHF. The CDR3 bases are TGTGCCAGCAGTTGGATGGGACAGGGAGATCAGCCCCAGCATTTT. V usage is TRBV6-6 and J usage is TRBJ1-5, with 9 nucleotides matching TRBD1. Germline loops: CDR1 MNHNY, CDR2 SVGAGI (reference sequence). Trimming took 4 bases from V and 5 from J; bases not matched to a gene: 6. The CDR3 is 15 amino acids.